Each of the 29 T cell receptor beta chains below was sequenced from the same sample in a study of Graves' ophthalmopathy and Graves' hyperthyroidism. Amplification of the TCR beta CDR3 regions used RNA transcripts (as template). HTBI primers were used in a first-round RT-PCR, which preceded a second-round multiplex PCR. TCRdb fed the multiplex PCR reads into MiXCR, producing one record per CDR3 protein. Here the sample spans 57,000 or so distinct CDR3 sequences, roughly half being singletons. Specimen: peripheral blood. These receptors were taken from an adult woman with Graves' ophthalmopathy.

This clonotype was found many times. The rearrangement uses TRBV5-1 and TRBJ2-7; tentative D call: TRBD2 (6 bases). The CDR3 loop spans 15 amino acids. Germline V lookup: CDR1 SGHRS, CDR2 YFSETQ. V was cut by 6 bases and J by 5 bases, with 21 bases left in between. CDR3 loop: CASNSAGFGANEQYF. DNA for the CDR3: TGCGCCAGCAACTCGGCGGGGTTTGGGGCTAACGAGCAGTACTTC.

This sequence joins TRBV25-1 and TRBJ2-5; maybe TRBD2 (7 bases). The CDR3 is 18 residues long. V lost 3 bases and J 3 bases, leaving 23 bases between the germline ends. Germline V CDR1 and CDR2: MGHDK, SYGVNS. CDR3 DNA sequence: TGTGCCAGCAGTGATGTTTTTACGGGGGGCCGGATGGAAGAGACCCAGTACTTC. As protein: CASSDVFTGGRMEETQYF.

The chain employs TRBV7-2 and TRBJ2-1, with TRBD2 identical over 8 bases. TRBJ2-7 matches the DNA end more closely, so the J call is doubtful. Per germline, CDR1 SGHTA and CDR2 FQGNSA. This CDR3 has 13 residues. The CDR3 sequence: CASSPAGAGEQYF. Here the CDR3 DNA reads TGTGCCAGCAGCCCAGCGGGGGCTGGCGAGCAGTACTTC.

This clonotype was counted many times. A clone one base away is much larger, so this may be a read error. The V call is TRBV29-1, the J call TRBJ2-3, with D perhaps given as TRBD1 or TRBD2 (5 bases each). V lost 3 bases and J 3 bases, leaving 13 bases between the germline ends. Looked up from germline, CDR1 is SQVTM and CDR2 is ANQGSEA. This CDR3 has 14 amino acids. CDR3 region: CSVDKRGGTDTQYF. The CDR3 nucleotides are TGCAGCGTTGATAAAAGGGGCGGGACAGATACGCAGTATTTT.

A word on this clonotype: The conserved phenylalanine or tryptophan is not found at the CDR3 terminus, so this likely reflects a read error. J is TRBJ2-6 and V is TRBV7-8; tentative D call: TRBD1 (5 bases). The V gene's germline CDR1 is SGHVS and CDR2 FQNEAQ. The CDR3 is 15 residues long. CDR3 sequence reads: CASSLAISGANALTL. CDR3 DNA sequence: TGTGCCAGCAGCCTCGCCATCTCTGGGGCCAACGCCCTGACTTTG.

Many counts were recorded for this clonotype. The rearrangement uses TRBV19 and TRBJ1-2; D gene unclear. Trimming pared 10 bases from V and 0 bases from J, leaving 18 bases between. The CDR3 sequence is 15 residues long. Germline-derived CDR1 and CDR2 are LNHDA and SQIVND (reference sequence). The CDR3 nucleotides read TGTGCCACCGCTCCTTTGGACGGATCTAACTATGGCTACACCTTC. Amino acids: CATAPLDGSNYGYTF.

To note about this clonotype: Given a much more abundant clone one base away, this may be a read error. The chain recombines TRBV10-3 with TRBJ2-1; weak D call: TRBD2 (6 bases). The CDR3 length is 14 residues. CDR1 is ENHRY and CDR2 is SYGVKD in the germline V gene. The CDR3, as DNA: TGTGCCAGCACCAGGGAGGCGGGCTACAATAAGCAGTTCTTC. It encodes CASTREAGYNKQFF.

This clonotype was recorded at least ten times. V is TRBV4-1 and J is TRBJ2-5, with 9 bases identical to TRBD1. Germline-derived CDR1 and CDR2 are MGHRA and YSYEKL. V lost 4 bases to trimming and J lost 4 bases; unmatched junction nucleotides: 7. This CDR3 has 15 residues. The CDR3 sequence: CASSPQGQGIETQYF. The CDR3 DNA reads TGCGCCAGCAGCCCCCAGGGACAGGGAATAGAGACCCAGTACTTC.

Concerning this clonotype: The junction and the germline gene differ at one end; a read error may be behind it. The chain links TRBV7-9 to TRBJ1-4; TRBD1 matches at 7 bases. The CDR3 is made up of 16 amino acids. Per the germline V gene, CDR1 is SEHNR and CDR2 is FQNEAQ (reference sequence). DNA of the CDR3: TGTGCCAGCAGCTCCCCGCCGGGACAGTTTAATGAAAAGCTGTTTTTT. Amino acids: CASSSPPGQFNEKLFF. Full variable domain (missing parts from reference TRBV7-9 and TRBJ1-4): DTGVSQNPRHKITKRGQNVTFRCDPISEHNRLYWYRQTLGQGPEFLTYFQNEAQLEKSRLLSDRFSAERPKGSFSTLEIQRTEQGDSAMYLCASSSPPGQFNEKLFFGSGTQLSVL.

V and J are TRBV6-6 and TRBJ2-3, with TRBD2 matching over 7 bases. Trimming cost V 0 bases and J 0 bases; bases outside gene matches: 9. The CDR3 totals 18 residues. Per germline, CDR1 MNHNY and CDR2 SVGAGI (reference sequence). The CDR3 DNA follows: TGTGCCAGCAGTTACTCCCTTGGGGGGAGGGTCAGCACAGATACGCAGTATTTT. It codes for CASSYSLGGRVSTDTQYF.

This rearrangement joins TRBV7-2 to TRBJ2-5; D is ambiguous. This CDR3 is 10 amino acids long. V gave up 8 bases and J gave up 10 bases, with 11 bases separating them. CDR1 and CDR2 from the germline V gene are SGHTA and FQGNSA. CDR3 DNA: TGTGCCAGCGGCCTAGAGTACCAGTACTTC. Encoded protein: CASGLEYQYF.

The CDR3 coding sequence is TGTGCCACCAGTGACGCAAGGGGGCGAACCGGGGAGCTGTTTTTT. Its translation: CATSDARGRTGELFF. The gene calls are TRBV24-1 and TRBJ2-2, with TRBD1 matching over 7 bases. The V and J ends lost 4 bases and 5 bases, in that order; junction bases with no gene match: 6. This CDR3 comprises 15 residues. CDR1 is KGHDR and CDR2 is SFDVKD in the germline V gene.

This clonotype was recorded many times. This chain uses TRBV20-1 with TRBJ2-1, with D uncertain. V was clipped by 2 bases and J by 4 bases, with 9 bases between them. The CDR3 is made up of 13 amino acids. Germline-derived CDR1 and CDR2 are DFQATT and SNEGSKA (reference sequence). DNA of the CDR3: TGCAGTGCTAGAAGGACGGTTTACAATGAGCAGTTCTTC. Translation: CSARRTVYNEQFF.

The chain combines TRBV15 with TRBJ2-3; 12 bases are a match to TRBD2. The CDR3 runs to 19 residues. In germline, CDR1 is LNHNV, CDR2 YYDKDF (reference sequence). J gave up 6 bases and V 1 base, and 14 bases lay outside the gene matches. The CDR3 coding sequence is TGTGCCACCAGCAGAGCTCTTGGGACTAGCGGGCGGCCGCTGGATACGCAGTATTTT. Encoded protein: CATSRALGTSGRPLDTQYF.

This clonotype was seen many times. V is TRBV4-3 and J is TRBJ2-5, with 7 positions matching TRBD2. The length of the CDR3 is 15 residues. The junction had 4 bases not matched to a gene; V was cut back by 0 bases and J by 3 bases. The germline CDR1 and CDR2 sequences are LGHNA and YSLEER. Here the CDR3 reads CASSQDPTSKETQYF. The CDR3 bases are TGCGCCAGCAGCCAAGACCCGACTAGCAAAGAGACCCAGTACTTC.

The CDR3, as DNA: TGTGCCAGCAGCCCCAATACAGGGGAGGGCTATGGCTACACCTTC. Translation gives CASSPNTGEGYGYTF. The J gene is TRBJ1-2, the V gene TRBV3-1; TRBD1 matches 7 bases. In germline, CDR1 is LGHDT, CDR2 YNNKEL (reference sequence). The CDR3 has 15 amino acids. V dropped 4 bases and J dropped 4; count of bases not matched to a gene: 9.

The chain has TRBV24-1 and TRBJ1-5; D is unresolved. Germline lookup yields CDR1 KGHDR and CDR2 SFDVKD. The CDR3 is 13 residues long. V was cut by 0 bases and J by 5 bases, with 4 bases left in between. DNA of the CDR3: TGTGCCACCAGTGATTTGAGTGATCAGCCCCAGCATTTT. It specifies CATSDLSDQPQHF.

Only one count was recorded for this clonotype. The junction and the germline gene differ at one end; a read error may be behind it. The chain joins TRBV9 to TRBJ2-3; 7 nucleotides agree with TRBD1. Per the germline V gene, CDR1 is SGDLS and CDR2 is YYNGEE. The CDR3 runs 16 residues. CDR3 sequence reads: CASSPRWRQGADTQYF. In DNA, the CDR3 is TGTGCCAGCAGCCCCCGGTGGAGACAGGGTGCAGATACACAGTATTTT.

A word on this clonotype: One end of the junction fails to match germline, which may point to a read error. The chain recombines TRBV25-1 with TRBJ2-1; perhaps TRBD2 as D (5 bases). The CDR3 extends over 17 amino acids. Germline CDR1 reads MGHDK; CDR2 reads SYGVNS. The CDR3 bases are TGTGCCAGCAGTTTAGCGCGGCTGAGGACTCTTGACAATAAGCAGTTCTTC. Amino acids: CASSLARLRTLDNKQFF.

This rearrangement joins TRBV9 to TRBJ1-2; the D is unclear. V lost 0 bases to trimming and J lost 8 bases, with 14 bases between them. The CDR3 has 14 amino acids. Germline V lookup: CDR1 SGDLS, CDR2 YYNGEE. The CDR3, as DNA: TGTGCCAGCAGCGTAGGTTCTTCCCAGCCGGGCTACACCTTC. Translated: CASSVGSSQPGYTF.

This clonotype was seen repeatedly, ten times or more. J is TRBJ2-1 and V is TRBV9; D may be TRBD2 (5 bases). The CDR3 is 16 amino acids. Per the germline V gene, CDR1 is SGDLS and CDR2 is YYNGEE. Trimming removed 0 bases from V and 0 bases from J, with 10 bases in between. CDR3 bases: TGTGCCAGCAGCGTAGATGTCCGGGACTCCTACAATGAGCAGTTCTTC. The encoded protein is CASSVDVRDSYNEQFF.

About this clonotype itself: Here the CDR3 omits its conserved ending phenylalanine or tryptophan, so a read error is the likely source. This chain joins TRBV6-4 and TRBJ2-2; tentative D call: TRBD2 (5 bases). V was trimmed by 8 bases and J by 7 bases, leaving 17 bases between them. The CDR3 is 14 residues long. Germline V gene sequence: CDR1 MRHNA, CDR2 SNTAGT. CDR3 sequence: CASADSTSHGELFS. CDR3 in DNA: TGTGCCAGCGCCGATTCAACTAGTCACGGGGAGCTGTTTTCT.

This clonotype was observed once. The chain joins TRBV7-2 to TRBJ1-2; 7 bases align to TRBD1. This CDR3 has 13 residues. Germline V gene data show CDR1 as SGHTA and CDR2 as FQGNSA. Trimming cost V 5 bases and J 7 bases; bases outside gene matches: 7. The CDR3 nucleotides are TGTGCCAGCAGCCTGGGAGGGGGCTGTGGCTACACCTTC. Translated, it gives CASSLGGGCGYTF.

There are many counts of this clonotype. This chain uses TRBV5-6 with TRBJ1-3; possible D gene TRBD1, 6 bases. The germline V and J ends were trimmed by 6 bases and 7 bases, with 17 bases remaining between them. CDR1 is SGHDT, CDR2 YYEEEE, per germline. The CDR3 is made up of 14 amino acids. CDR3 coding DNA: TGTGCCAGCACCGAATACAGGGCCGGGAACACCATATATTTT. Translating gives CASTEYRAGNTIYF. The whole variable domain, remainder taken from reference TRBV5-6 and TRBJ1-3, is DAGVTQSPTHLIKTRGQQVTLRCSPKSGHDTVSWYQQALGQGPQFIFQYYEEEERQRGNFPDRFSGHQFPNYSSELNVNALLLGDSALYLCASTEYRAGNTIYFGEGSWLTVV.

This clonotype appeared many times. The rearrangement uses TRBV7-3 and TRBJ2-3; no firm D call. Germline V gives CDR1 SGHTA, CDR2 FQGTGA. Trimming cost V 5 bases and J 0 bases, with 12 bases left between them. There are 15 residues in the CDR3. The CDR3: CASSPDRSSTDTQYF. CDR3 nucleotides: TGTGCCAGCAGCCCTGATAGAAGTAGCACAGATACGCAGTATTTT.

Turning to this clonotype: A junction end diverges from the germline sequence, so it may reflect a read error. The J gene is TRBJ1-2, the V gene TRBV7-2; D gene uncertain. CDR3 size: 15 residues. From germline, CDR1 is SGHTA and CDR2 FQGNSA. The CDR3 loop reads CASSQDLASGDGYTF. The CDR3 nucleotides are TGCGCCAGCAGCCAAGATCTAGCCTCTGGGGATGGCTACACCTTC.

This clonotype showed up many times. The chain joins TRBV7-2 to TRBJ2-6; D is unclear. V dropped 6 bases and J dropped 0 bases, with 6 bases sitting between them. The CDR3 sequence is 14 residues long. Germline V gives CDR1 SGHTA, CDR2 FQGNSA. For the CDR3, the DNA is TGTGCCAGCAGTCCGGACTCTGGGGCCAACGTCCTGACTTTC. It is translated as CASSPDSGANVLTF.

The chain recombines TRBV19 with TRBJ2-5; 12 nucleotides line up with TRBD2. This CDR3 is built from 15 residues. V shed 5 bases, J shed 5 bases, and the junction held 6 bases outside the gene matches. Per germline, CDR1 LNHDA and CDR2 SQIVND (reference sequence). The CDR3 here is CASSPGLAGRETQYF. The CDR3 nucleotides are TGTGCCAGTAGTCCGGGACTAGCGGGTCGGGAGACCCAGTACTTC.

The chain uses TRBV29-1 and TRBJ2-6, with D uncertain. The CDR3 has 16 residues. Trimming removed 5 bases at V and 0 bases at J, with 14 bases between. The germline CDR1 and CDR2 sequences are SQVTM and ANQGSEA. The CDR3 coding sequence is TGCAGCGTTTCCCCCGGGCTGTGCTCTGGGGCCAACGTCCTGACTTTC. This sequence encodes CSVSPGLCSGANVLTF.